The 18 T cell receptor beta chains given below trace back to one sample, sequenced in a study of CD8+CD57+ T cells in acquired aplastic anemia. The TCR beta profiling, which covered VDJ combination and CDR3 sequence, was carried out using genomic DNA as the template. One entry per CDR3 protein, called by TCRdb with MiXCR from the reads. This sample has 400,000 to 600,000 distinct CDR3 sequences, with approximately 32% found just once. Selection for sequencing was limited to patients who had shown CD8+CD57+ cell expansion by flow cytometry. The source material was sorted CD4+, CD8+, or CD8+CD57+ T cells (not recorded which) from PBMCs. The receptors here all came from a human donor with aplastic anemia.

The chain combines TRBV20-1 with TRBJ2-2, with a possible D match to TRBD1 (6 bases). This CDR3 has 15 amino acids. Germline V gene sequence: CDR1 DFQATT, CDR2 SNEGSKA (reference sequence). Trimming took 2 bases from V and 0 from J, leaving 10 bases between them. The DNA for the CDR3 is TGCAGTGCTAGATTCGGGACACCGAACACCGGGGAGCTGTTTTTT. This gives the protein CSARFGTPNTGELFF.

This clonotype was seen a handful of times. Possible read error: a much larger clone is one base away. The rearrangement joins TRBV29-1 to TRBJ2-1; D is possibly TRBD2 (6 bases). Between the trimmed V and J ends, which lost 8 bases and 3 bases, there was a span of 17 bases. CDR1 and CDR2 (germline): SQVTM, ANQGSEA. The CDR3 runs 14 residues. The CDR3 DNA follows: TGCAGCATTCAGCGGGCGGCAAACTACAATGAGCAGTTCTTC. As protein: CSIQRAANYNEQFF.

This clonotype was seen only a few times. The chain has TRBV2 and TRBJ1-1; a possible D gene is TRBD1 (5 bases). CDR3 length equals 13 residues. Germline loops: CDR1 SNHLY, CDR2 FYNNEI. V was clipped by 6 bases and J by 1 base, with 9 bases between them. The CDR3 protein is CASRQGRNTEAFF. CDR3 coding DNA: TGTGCCAGCAGGCAGGGTAGGAACACTGAAGCTTTCTTT.

This clonotype was recorded at least ten times. V usage is TRBV14 and J usage is TRBJ1-2; perhaps TRBD1 as D (6 bases). The germline V gene has CDR1 SGHDN and CDR2 FVKESK. V lost 4 bases and J 4 bases, leaving 10 bases between the germline ends. The CDR3 has 13 amino acids. For the CDR3, the DNA is TGTGCCAGCAGCCGGACAGTCAGCTATGGCTACACCTTC. Amino acids: CASSRTVSYGYTF. The full variable domain, completed using reference TRBV14 and TRBJ1-2, is EAGVTQFPSHSVIEKGQTVTLRCDPISGHDNLYWYRRVMGKEIKFLLHFVKESKQDESGMPNNRFLAERTGGTYSTLKVQPAELEDSGVYFCASSRTVSYGYTFGSGTRLTVV.

The chain carries TRBV19 and TRBJ2-5; TRBD1 matches 10 bases. V gave up 4 bases and J gave up 5 bases; unmatched junction bases: 7. The germline gives CDR1 LNHDA, CDR2 SQIVND (reference sequence). The CDR3 runs to 15 residues. The CDR3 reads CASSTLTGGRETQYF. CDR3 nucleotides: TGTGCCAGTAGTACCCTGACAGGGGGCAGGGAGACCCAGTACTTC.

The genes are TRBV2 and TRBJ1-1; TRBD1 aligns across 9 bases. CDR3 length equals 14 residues. The V segment lost 5 bases and the J segment 3 bases; nucleotides outside the gene matches: 4. Germline V gene sequence: CDR1 SNHLY, CDR2 FYNNEI. CDR3 nucleotides: TGTGCCAGCAGTAGGGACAGGGCGGACACTGAAGCTTTCTTT. Protein sequence: CASSRDRADTEAFF.

A note on this clonotype: The junction differs from germline at one of its ends, possibly a read error. The rearrangement links TRBV2 to TRBJ2-1; no clear D. Germline V lookup: CDR1 SNHLY, CDR2 FYNNEI. The CDR3 has 15 amino acids. The CDR3, as DNA: TGTGCCAGCAGTCTTAGAGTTATCTCCAACAATGAGCAGTTCTTC. This sequence encodes CASSLRVISNNEQFF.

Comment on this clonotype: A much larger clone sits a single nucleotide away, making a read error possible. V gene TRBV11-1 combines with J gene TRBJ1-2; D unresolved. Germline V gene sequence: CDR1 SGHAT, CDR2 FQDESV (reference sequence). Between the trimmed V and J ends, which lost 4 bases and 12 bases, there was a span of 27 bases. The length of the CDR3 is 16 residues. This CDR3 reads CASSSRAIAPYRGNTF. The DNA of the CDR3 is TGTGCCAGCAGCTCCCGGGCCATCGCTCCCTACCGCGGCAACACCTTC.

This clonotype showed up just once. This rearrangement joins TRBV20-1 to TRBJ1-4; TRBD1 agrees at 10 bases. Germline lookup yields CDR1 DFQATT and CDR2 SNEGSKA (reference sequence). The CDR3 loop spans 16 amino acids. J gave up 5 bases and V 3 bases, and 9 bases lay outside the gene matches. The chain's CDR3 is CSASNLGQGKNEKLFF. DNA of the CDR3: TGCAGTGCTAGCAACCTGGGACAGGGGAAAAATGAAAAACTGTTTTTT.

This clonotype was counted a single time. CDR3 protein: CASRRTSGGYEQYF. For the CDR3, the DNA is TGTGCCAGCAGGAGGACTAGCGGGGGCTACGAGCAGTACTTC. The chain couples TRBV2 to TRBJ2-7, with 13 positions matching TRBD2. Trimming removed 6 bases from V and 3 bases from J; junction bases left unmatched: 2. This CDR3 is built from 14 residues. The V gene's germline CDR1 is SNHLY and CDR2 FYNNEI. Combining the CDR3 with reference TRBV2 and TRBJ2-7 gives the whole variable domain EPEVTQTPSHQVTQMGQEVILRCVPISNHLYFYWYRQILGQKVEFLVSFYNNEISEKSEIFDDQFSVERPDGSNFTLKIRSTKLEDSAMYFCASRRTSGGYEQYFGPGTRLTVT.

This chain connects TRBV20-1 to TRBJ1-1; TRBD1 agrees at 8 bases. The length of the CDR3 is 12 residues. Germline CDR1 is DFQATT and CDR2 is SNEGSKA (reference sequence). V shed 5 bases, J shed 11 bases, and the junction held 10 bases outside the gene matches. CDR3 protein: CSAPRQGIRAFF. In DNA, the CDR3 is TGCAGTGCTCCGCGACAGGGGATAAGGGCTTTCTTT.

Many counts were recorded for this clonotype. The rearrangement uses TRBV20-1 and TRBJ2-7; a weak D match, TRBD1 (6 bases). V lost 5 bases, J lost 2 bases, and 10 bases lay in between. This CDR3 is 12 amino acids long. In germline, CDR1 is DFQATT, CDR2 SNEGSKA (reference sequence). The CDR3 loop is CSAPRDTYEQYF. The CDR3 nucleotides read TGCAGTGCTCCCCGGGACACCTACGAGCAGTACTTC.

This clonotype occurred a few times. The V call is TRBV20-1, the J call TRBJ2-1; TRBD2 is a possible D gene (5 bases). The CDR3 has 12 residues. Germline V gene sequence: CDR1 DFQATT, CDR2 SNEGSKA (reference sequence). Trimming shortened V by 5 bases and J by 5 bases, and 10 bases separated the two germline ends. The CDR3 sequence: CSAARGNNEQFF. Written as DNA, the CDR3 is TGCAGTGCTGCACGGGGAAACAATGAGCAGTTCTTC.

This clonotype has just a few counts. V and J are TRBV19 and TRBJ2-6, with TRBD1 matching 7 bases. V shed 6 bases, J shed 0 bases, and the junction held 8 bases outside the gene matches. The CDR3 runs to 17 residues. Germline assignment: CDR1 LNHDA and CDR2 SQIVND (reference sequence). CDR3: CASRIPGQSSGANVLTF. In DNA, the CDR3 is TGTGCCAGTAGAATACCGGGACAGAGCTCTGGGGCCAACGTCCTGACTTTC.

With regard to this clonotype: One end of the junction is discordant with germline, which a read error may explain. The chain combines TRBV10-3 with TRBJ1-1; D unresolved. Germline CDR1 reads ENHRY; CDR2 reads SYGVKD. The CDR3 runs 14 residues. The CDR3 loop reads CASSYPYRWTEAFF. The DNA for the CDR3 is TGTGCCAGCAGTTACCCTTATAGGTGGACTGAAGCTTTCTTT.

The chain has TRBV12-3 or TRBV12-4 and TRBJ1-2, with 9 bases lining up with TRBD1. The V segment lost 6 bases and the J segment 6 bases; nucleotides outside the gene matches: 17. The CDR3 is 17 amino acids. DNA for the CDR3: TGTGCCAGCAGGTCACAATCGCCGACAGGGGGTCACGATGGCTACACCTTC. Amino acid sequence: CASRSQSPTGGHDGYTF.

This clonotype was observed many times. J is TRBJ1-5 and V is TRBV12-3 or TRBV12-4, with D possibly TRBD1 on 5 matching bases. The ends were cut back, 6 bases at V and 3 bases at J, with 6 bases in the middle. The CDR3 consists of 12 residues. This CDR3 is CASRDNNQPQHF. DNA for the CDR3: TGTGCCAGCAGGGACAACAATCAGCCCCAGCATTTT.

This chain uses TRBV7-8 with TRBJ1-5; tentatively, D is TRBD1 (5 bases). Between the trimmed V and J ends, which lost 7 bases and 3 bases, there was a span of 13 bases. Germline CDR1 SGHVS, CDR2 FQNEAQ. The CDR3 loop spans 14 amino acids. The CDR3 DNA follows: TGTGCCAGCATCCTAGGGGCTACCAATCAGCCCCAGCATTTT. Its translation is CASILGATNQPQHF.